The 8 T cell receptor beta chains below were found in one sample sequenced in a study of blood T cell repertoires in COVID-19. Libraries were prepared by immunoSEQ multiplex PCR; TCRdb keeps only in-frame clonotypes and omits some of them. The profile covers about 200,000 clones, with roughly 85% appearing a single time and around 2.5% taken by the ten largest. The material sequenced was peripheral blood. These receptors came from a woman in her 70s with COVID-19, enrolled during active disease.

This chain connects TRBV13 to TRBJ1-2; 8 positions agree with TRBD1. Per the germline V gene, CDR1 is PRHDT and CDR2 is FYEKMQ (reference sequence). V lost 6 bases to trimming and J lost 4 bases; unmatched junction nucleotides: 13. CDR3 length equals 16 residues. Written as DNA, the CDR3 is TGTGCCAGCAGAACCCGGGGACAGGACCTACCCTATGGCTACACCTTC. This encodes CASRTRGQDLPYGYTF.

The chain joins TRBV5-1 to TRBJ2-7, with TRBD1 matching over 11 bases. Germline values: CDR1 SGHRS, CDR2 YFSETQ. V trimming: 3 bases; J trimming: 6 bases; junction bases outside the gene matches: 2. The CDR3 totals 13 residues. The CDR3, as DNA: TGCGCCAGCAGCTGGGGGACAGGGGGCGAGCAGTACTTC. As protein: CASSWGTGGEQYF.

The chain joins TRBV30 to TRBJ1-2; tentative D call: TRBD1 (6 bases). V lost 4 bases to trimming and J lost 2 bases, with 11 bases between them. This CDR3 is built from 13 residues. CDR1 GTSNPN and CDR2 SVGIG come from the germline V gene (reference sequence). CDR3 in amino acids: CAWTGGPNYGYTF. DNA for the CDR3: TGTGCCTGGACTGGGGGCCCGAACTATGGCTACACCTTC.

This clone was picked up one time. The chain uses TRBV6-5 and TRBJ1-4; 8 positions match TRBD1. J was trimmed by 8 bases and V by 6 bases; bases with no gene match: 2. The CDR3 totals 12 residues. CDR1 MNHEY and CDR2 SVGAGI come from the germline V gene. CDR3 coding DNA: TGTGCCAGCAGGAGGACAGGGGAAAAACTGTTTTTT. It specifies CASRRTGEKLFF.

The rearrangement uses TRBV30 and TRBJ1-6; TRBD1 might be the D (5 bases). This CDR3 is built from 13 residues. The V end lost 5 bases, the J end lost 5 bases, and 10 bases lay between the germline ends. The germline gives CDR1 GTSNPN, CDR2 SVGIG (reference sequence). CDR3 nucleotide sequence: TGTGCCTGGGATCAGGGTCATAATTCACCCCTCCACTTT. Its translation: CAWDQGHNSPLHF.

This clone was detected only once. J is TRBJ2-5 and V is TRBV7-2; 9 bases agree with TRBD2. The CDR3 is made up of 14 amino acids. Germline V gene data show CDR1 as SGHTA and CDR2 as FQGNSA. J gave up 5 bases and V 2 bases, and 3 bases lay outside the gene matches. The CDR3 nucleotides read TGTGCCAGCAGCTTAATGACTAGCGGCGAGACCCAGTACTTC. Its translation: CASSLMTSGETQYF.

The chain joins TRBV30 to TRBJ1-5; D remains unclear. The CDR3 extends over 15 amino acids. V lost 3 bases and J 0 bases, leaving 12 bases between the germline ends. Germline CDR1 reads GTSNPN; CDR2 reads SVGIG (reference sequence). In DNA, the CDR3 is TGTGCCTGGAGCGCGGGGAGCTTTAGCAATCAGCCCCAGCATTTT. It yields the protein CAWSAGSFSNQPQHF.

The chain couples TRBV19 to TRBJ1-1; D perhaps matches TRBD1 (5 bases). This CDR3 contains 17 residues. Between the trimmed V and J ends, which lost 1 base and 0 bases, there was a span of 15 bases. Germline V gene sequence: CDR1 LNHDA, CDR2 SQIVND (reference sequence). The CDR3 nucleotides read TGTGCCAGTAGTATAGTATTCGCAGGGATTATGAACACTGAAGCTTTCTTT. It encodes CASSIVFAGIMNTEAFF.